This T cell receptor beta chain was sequenced in a study of early T cells in non-severe SARS-CoV-2 infection. Study-wide context: Unsorted whole-blood RNA was sequenced in bulk, leaving chains unpaired. The study, taken as a whole, reports: VDJdb matching, biased toward anti-spike CD8 responses, missed private and CD4 specificities.

Individual cDNA molecules received unique molecular identifiers. TCRdb re-analysed the 5' RACE reads in MiXCR, keeping a single row per CDR3 protein. The data show 50,000 to 60,000 distinct CDR3 sequences, 7% to 8% seen once. The CDR3 is made up of 13 amino acids. Germline CDR1 is SQVTM and CDR2 is ANQGSEA. J gave up 1 base and V 6 bases, and 5 bases lay outside the gene matches. At least ten counts were recorded for this clonotype. No antigen is known for it. Material: whole blood. The genes are TRBV29-1 and TRBJ2-7, with TRBD2 matching 8 bases. The sequence was collected from an adult who was a healthcare worker with PCR-confirmed SARS-CoV-2 infection or an uninfected control (not recorded which). Here the CDR3 DNA reads TGCAGCGTGGGCCCGGGAGGGTCCTACGAGCAGTACTTC. Protein: CSVGPGGSYEQYF.